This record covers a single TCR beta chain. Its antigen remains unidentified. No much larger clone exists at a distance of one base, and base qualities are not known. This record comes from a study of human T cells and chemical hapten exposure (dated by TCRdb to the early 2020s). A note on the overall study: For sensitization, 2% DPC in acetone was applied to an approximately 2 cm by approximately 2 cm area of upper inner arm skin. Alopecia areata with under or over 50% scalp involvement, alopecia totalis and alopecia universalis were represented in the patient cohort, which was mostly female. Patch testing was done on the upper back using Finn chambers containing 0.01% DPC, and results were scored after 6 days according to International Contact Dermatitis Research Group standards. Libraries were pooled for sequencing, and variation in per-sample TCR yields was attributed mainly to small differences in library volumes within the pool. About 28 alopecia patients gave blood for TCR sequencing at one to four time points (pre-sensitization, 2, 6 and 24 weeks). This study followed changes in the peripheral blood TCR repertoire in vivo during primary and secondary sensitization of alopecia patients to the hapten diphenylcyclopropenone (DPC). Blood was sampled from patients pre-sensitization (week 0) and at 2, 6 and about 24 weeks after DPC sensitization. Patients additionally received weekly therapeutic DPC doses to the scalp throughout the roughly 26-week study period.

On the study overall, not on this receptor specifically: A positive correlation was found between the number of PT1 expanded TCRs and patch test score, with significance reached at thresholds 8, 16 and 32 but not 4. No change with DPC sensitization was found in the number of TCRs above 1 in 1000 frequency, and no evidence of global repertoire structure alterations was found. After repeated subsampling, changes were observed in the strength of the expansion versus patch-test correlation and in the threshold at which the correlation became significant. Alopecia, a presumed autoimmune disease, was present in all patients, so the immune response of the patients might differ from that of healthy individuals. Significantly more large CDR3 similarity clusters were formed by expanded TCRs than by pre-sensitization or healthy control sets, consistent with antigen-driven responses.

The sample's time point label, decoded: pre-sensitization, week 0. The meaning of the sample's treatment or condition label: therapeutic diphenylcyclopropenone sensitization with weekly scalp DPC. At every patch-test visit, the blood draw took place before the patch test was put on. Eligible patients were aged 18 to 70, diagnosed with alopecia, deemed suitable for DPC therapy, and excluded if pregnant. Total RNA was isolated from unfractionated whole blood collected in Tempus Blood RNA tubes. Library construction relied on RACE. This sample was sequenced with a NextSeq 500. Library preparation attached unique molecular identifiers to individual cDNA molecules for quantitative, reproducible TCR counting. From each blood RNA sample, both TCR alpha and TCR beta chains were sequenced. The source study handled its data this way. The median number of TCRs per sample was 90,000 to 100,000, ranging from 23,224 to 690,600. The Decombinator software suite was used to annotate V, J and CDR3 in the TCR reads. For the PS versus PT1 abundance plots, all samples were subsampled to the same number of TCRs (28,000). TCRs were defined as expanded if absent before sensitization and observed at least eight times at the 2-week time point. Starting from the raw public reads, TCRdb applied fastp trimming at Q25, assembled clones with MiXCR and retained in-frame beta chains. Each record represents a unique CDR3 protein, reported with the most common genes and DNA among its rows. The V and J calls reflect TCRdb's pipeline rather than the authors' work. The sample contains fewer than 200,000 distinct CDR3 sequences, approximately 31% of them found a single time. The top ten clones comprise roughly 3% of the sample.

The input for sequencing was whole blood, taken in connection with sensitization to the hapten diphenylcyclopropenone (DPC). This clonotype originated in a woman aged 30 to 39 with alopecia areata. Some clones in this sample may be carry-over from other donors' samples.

The CDR3 sequence is CASSQGQGMNTEAFF. The nucleotides are TGCGCCAGCAGCCAAGGGCAGGGGATGAACACTGAAGCTTTCTTT. Here the chain combines TRBV4-1 and TRBJ1-1; TRBD1 is possibly the D segment (6 matching bases). CDR1 MGHRA and CDR2 YSYEKL are derived from the germline V gene. The germline ends are 9 bases apart after V is trimmed by 1 base and J by 0 bases. Spanning cysteine to phenylalanine, the CDR3 consists of 15 amino acids. Just the 45-base CDR3 DNA is kept, in frame starting at base 1.